This TCR beta chain was identified during a study of technical replicates of blood from a few donors (dated by TCRdb to about 2017). To prepare the library, the immunoSEQ multiplex PCR assay was applied. TCRdb re-hosts the immuneACCESS table, in-frame sequences only. Its copies lack some clones; in the studies checked, an unresolved V gene accounts for under half of them, and the cause for the rest is not known. The sample has 74,000 or so clones on record, more than 85% of them singletons. About 0.37% of the sample rests with the top ten. For this clone: Its antigen is not yet known. No per-base quality is available; no much larger clone lies one base away.

From a lookup of the germline V gene, CDR1 and CDR2 are MDHEN and SYDVKM. V loses 6 bases of germline sequence and J loses 6 bases, and the interval between the two ends is 14 bases. The CDR3 runs 13 residues from the cysteine to the phenylalanine. Here the CDR3 DNA is all that survives: 39 bases in frame from base 1. Sequencing was performed on T cells isolated from PBMCs. This receptor was taken from a human donor in good health. The chain was built from TRBV28 and TRBJ1-1; the D gene is perhaps TRBD1, on 6 matching bases. The base sequence is TGTGCCAGCAGCTCCAACAGGGCCCCTGAAGCTTTCTTT. It translates to CASSSNRAPEAFF.